What follows are 31 T cell receptor beta chains derived from one specimen sequenced in a study of cytomegalovirus exposure and HLA in healthy donors. Here immunoSEQ multiplex PCR was the method, and the copy in TCRdb shows in-frame clones only, minus some. The profile covers some 250,000 clones, with 86% appearing a single time and 0.95% to 1.5% taken by the ten largest. The specimen was PBMCs. All receptors come from a woman aged 25-40 years in good health and CMV-seropositive.

On this clone: Other DNA sequences in the same sample also yield this CDR3. V usage is TRBV5-1 and J usage is TRBJ1-2; D is possibly TRBD1 (6 bases). The CDR3 runs to 14 residues. Per the germline V gene, CDR1 is SGHRS and CDR2 is YFSETQ. V lost 4 bases to trimming and J lost 3 bases, with 13 bases between them. CDR3: CASSGETGDYGYTF. The CDR3 DNA reads TGCGCCAGCAGCGGGGAGACAGGCGACTATGGCTACACCTTC.

The chain recombines TRBV28 with TRBJ1-2; maybe TRBD1 (5 bases). Trimming left V 3 bases short and J 8 bases short, with 16 bases between. Germline-derived CDR1 and CDR2 are MDHEN and SYDVKM. There are 14 residues in the CDR3. The CDR3 here is CASSFKGPYIGYTF. The CDR3 nucleotides read TGTGCCAGCAGTTTCAAGGGGCCCTACATCGGCTACACCTTC.

The chain joins TRBV5-1 to TRBJ2-2; weak D call: TRBD2 (6 bases). The germline CDR1 and CDR2 sequences are SGHRS and YFSETQ. The V end was cut by 4 bases, the J end by 5 bases, with 12 bases between. The CDR3 runs 14 residues. The CDR3 DNA follows: TGCGCCAGCAGCATTACGGGAGTAACCGGGGAGCTGTTTTTT. It codes for CASSITGVTGELFF.

This chain joins TRBV19 and TRBJ2-2; 9 bases fit TRBD1. This CDR3 has 14 residues. Germline CDR1 is LNHDA and CDR2 is SQIVND (reference sequence). The V and J ends lost 4 bases and 7 bases, in that order; junction bases with no gene match: 4. The CDR3 protein is CASSTTGGIGELFF. The CDR3 DNA reads TGTGCCAGTAGTACTACAGGGGGCATCGGGGAGCTGTTTTTT.

This clone was detected only a few times. The chain combines TRBV7-3 with TRBJ2-7, with 12 bases that match TRBD2. In germline, CDR1 is SGHTA, CDR2 FQGTGA. The CDR3 totals 17 residues. V gave up 7 bases and J gave up 4 bases; unmatched junction bases: 14. The CDR3 here is CASIQDSTSGRAYEQYF. CDR3 nucleotide sequence: TGTGCCAGCATCCAAGACTCGACTAGCGGGAGAGCATACGAGCAGTACTTC.

The V and J genes are TRBV13 and TRBJ1-3, with 8 bases matching TRBD1. The CDR3 totals 15 residues. Germline V CDR1 and CDR2: PRHDT, FYEKMQ (reference sequence). J gave up 5 bases and V 3 bases, and 6 bases lay outside the gene matches. As DNA, the CDR3 is TGTGCCAGCAGCTTCGCACAGGGGGATCGAAACACCATATATTTT. Translating gives CASSFAQGDRNTIYF. Complete variable domain (other parts from reference TRBV13 and TRBJ1-3): AAGVIQSPRHLIKEKRETATLKCYPIPRHDTVYWYQQGPGQDPQFLISFYEKMQSDKGSIPDRFSAQQFSDYHSELNMSSLELGDSALYFCASSFAQGDRNTIYFGEGSWLTVV.

This chain joins TRBV29-1 and TRBJ2-1; D is possibly TRBD2 (6 bases). The CDR3 consists of 14 residues. Germline CDR1 SQVTM, CDR2 ANQGSEA. V was shortened by 5 bases and J by 0 bases, with 11 bases between the two germline ends. CDR3 region: CSVLSGLSYNEQFF. Here the CDR3 DNA reads TGCAGCGTTCTAAGCGGGCTCTCCTACAATGAGCAGTTCTTC.

This clone was observed a few times. The CDR3 region is CAWSTQSGQYF. For the CDR3, the DNA is TGTGCCTGGAGTACGCAGTCGGGGCAGTACTTC. This chain connects TRBV30 to TRBJ2-7; D unclear. The V gene's germline CDR1 is GTSNPN and CDR2 SVGIG (reference sequence). The CDR3 spans 11 residues. Between the trimmed V and J ends, which lost 2 bases and 9 bases, there was a span of 11 bases.

This chain links TRBV2 with TRBJ1-5; D ambiguous. The germline CDR1 and CDR2 sequences are SNHLY and FYNNEI. The CDR3 runs to 14 residues. The V gene lost 10 bases and the J gene lost 0 bases, with 13 bases spanning the gap. In DNA, the CDR3 is TGTGCCACCGGCGGGGTCTATAGCAATCAGCCCCAGCATTTT. Protein sequence: CATGGVYSNQPQHF.

This chain joins TRBV7-3 and TRBJ2-1; 8 nucleotides match TRBD2. V was clipped by 1 base and J by 5 bases; unmatched bases: 4. The CDR3 sequence is 15 residues long. Germline values: CDR1 SGHTA, CDR2 FQGTGA. This CDR3 reads CASSLMTGGDNEQFF. CDR3 DNA: TGTGCCAGCAGCTTAATGACGGGAGGGGACAATGAGCAGTTCTTC.

The CDR3 loop is CATGTSGTNTGELFF. CDR3 DNA: TGTGCCACCGGGACTAGCGGGACGAACACCGGGGAGCTGTTTTTT. The rearrangement links TRBV19 to TRBJ2-2, with 13 positions matching TRBD2. The CDR3 contains 15 residues. Germline lookup yields CDR1 LNHDA and CDR2 SQIVND (reference sequence). With V trimmed by 10 bases and J by 0 bases, 2 bases remained unmatched.

This clone has just a few counts. The chain carries TRBV2 and TRBJ1-1; D remains ambiguous. V was shortened by 4 bases and J by 3 bases, with 3 bases between the two germline ends. Germline CDR1 is SNHLY and CDR2 is FYNNEI. The CDR3 is 11 residues long. CDR3 sequence (DNA): TGTGCCAGCAGTGCGGACACTGAAGCTTTCTTT. Protein sequence: CASSADTEAFF.

J is TRBJ2-7 and V is TRBV6-1; D is undetermined. Trimming removed 9 bases at V and 4 bases at J, with 7 bases between. In germline, CDR1 is MNHNS, CDR2 SASEGT. The length of the CDR3 is 10 residues. The CDR3 protein is CASGRYEQYF. CDR3 DNA sequence: TGTGCCAGTGGCCGTTACGAGCAGTACTTC.

V and J are TRBV18 and TRBJ1-5, with 9 nucleotides matching TRBD1. Germline CDR1 is KGHSH and CDR2 is LQKENI. This CDR3 is built from 16 residues. The V and J ends lost 5 bases and 2 bases, in that order; junction bases with no gene match: 7. CDR3 sequence reads: CASSKTGGGGNQPQHF. The CDR3 bases are TGTGCCAGCTCAAAGACAGGGGGTGGAGGCAATCAGCCCCAGCATTTT.

The genes are TRBV12-1 and TRBJ2-1; whether TRBD2, the table's D call, matches the DNA was not checked. TRBV12-1 has pseudogene status. This CDR3 contains 12 residues. The CDR3 region is CASLGGNNEQFF. The CDR3 DNA reads TGTGCCAGCCTCGGCGGGAACAATGAGCAGTTCTTC.

The J gene is TRBJ2-7, the V gene TRBV7-9; the D is unclear. The CDR3 is 12 residues long. The V gene lost 2 bases and the J gene lost 5 bases, with 7 bases spanning the gap. Germline V lookup: CDR1 SEHNR, CDR2 FQNEAQ (reference sequence). CDR3 loop: CASSLIVDEQYF. CDR3 DNA sequence: TGTGCCAGCAGCTTAATCGTCGACGAGCAGTACTTC.

This clone was counted once. The rearrangement uses TRBV4-1 and TRBJ1-1; TRBD1 might be the D (6 bases). The CDR3 totals 13 residues. The V and J ends lost 6 bases and 1 base respectively, with 9 bases between them. In germline, CDR1 is MGHRA, CDR2 YSYEKL. This CDR3 reads CASRPQGNTEAFF. CDR3 coding DNA: TGCGCCAGCAGACCACAGGGGAACACTGAAGCTTTCTTT.

The V call is TRBV11-1, the J call TRBJ2-1; 9 bases agree with TRBD1. The CDR3 runs to 15 residues. Germline V CDR1 and CDR2: SGHAT, FQDESV (reference sequence). V gave up 3 bases and J gave up 4 bases; unmatched junction bases: 4. This chain's CDR3 is CASSLEGQGYNEQFF. CDR3 nucleotides: TGTGCCAGCAGCTTGGAGGGACAGGGTTACAATGAGCAGTTCTTC.

This clone was found a few times. This chain links TRBV30 with TRBJ1-1; D perhaps matches TRBD1 (6 bases). The CDR3 is made up of 11 amino acids. Germline-derived CDR1 and CDR2 are GTSNPN and SVGIG (reference sequence). V lost 5 bases, J lost 6 bases, and 10 bases lay in between. The CDR3 region has the DNA TGTGCCTGGCGACAGGACGCTGAAGCTTTCTTT. Translating it yields CAWRQDAEAFF.

The chain uses TRBV18 and TRBJ1-2; TRBD1 might be the D (6 bases). This CDR3 has 16 residues. CDR1 and CDR2 from the germline V gene are KGHSH and LQKENI. Between the trimmed V and J ends, which lost 0 bases and 8 bases, there was a span of 19 bases. CDR3 sequence reads: CASSPPNEIGGWGYTF. The CDR3 bases are TGTGCCAGCTCACCACCGAACGAAATAGGGGGTTGGGGCTACACCTTC. The variable domain in full, with the rest retrieved from reference TRBV18 and TRBJ1-2, is NAGVMQNPRHLVRRRGQEARLRCSPMKGHSHVYWYRQLPEEGLKFMVYLQKENIIDESGMPKERFSAEFPKEGPSILRIQQVVRGDSAAYFCASSPPNEIGGWGYTFGSGTRLTVV.

The V gene is TRBV27, the J gene TRBJ1-1; D uncertain. This CDR3 is built from 17 residues. Germline values: CDR1 MNHEY, CDR2 SMNVEV (reference sequence). Between the trimmed V and J ends, which lost 5 bases and 5 bases, there was a span of 24 bases. DNA for the CDR3: TGTGCCAGCAGTCTCCGAGCCCGAGGAGGGAGAGATACTGAAGCTTTCTTT. Translation: CASSLRARGGRDTEAFF.

The chain joins TRBV13 to TRBJ2-1; 10 positions match TRBD2. The CDR3 runs 14 residues. V shed 5 bases, J shed 8 bases, and the junction held 6 bases outside the gene matches. Germline CDR1 and CDR2: PRHDT and FYEKMQ (reference sequence). For the CDR3, the DNA is TGTGCCAGCAGCACTTCCAGCGGGAGGGATGAGCAGTTCTTC. This translates into CASSTSSGRDEQFF.

The chain carries TRBV21-1 and TRBJ1-1. TRBV21-1 is shown as a pseudogene. The CDR3 loop spans 9 amino acids. The DNA of the CDR3 is TGTGCCACTTCCACTGAAGCTTTCTTT. Its protein is CATSTEAFF.

The rearrangement links TRBV29-1 to TRBJ2-1; 14 nucleotides align to TRBD2. The CDR3 sequence is 17 residues long. CDR1 is SQVTM, CDR2 ANQGSEA, per germline. V shed 4 bases, J shed 0 bases, and the junction held 5 bases outside the gene matches. CDR3 protein: CSVGGTSGRLSYNEQFF. Here the CDR3 DNA reads TGCAGCGTTGGCGGGACTAGCGGGAGACTCTCCTACAATGAGCAGTTCTTC.

The chain couples TRBV30 to TRBJ1-5; no reliable D call. The germline V gene encodes CDR1 GTSNPN and CDR2 SVGIG (reference sequence). The CDR3 has 14 residues. Trimming cost V 1 base and J 0 bases, with 7 bases left between them. The CDR3 nucleotides are TGTGCCTGGAGTGGGCGGAATAGCAATCAGCCCCAGCATTTT. Encoded protein: CAWSGRNSNQPQHF.

The genes are TRBV28 and TRBJ1-5; TRBD1 matches 7 bases. J lost 6 bases, V lost 5 bases, and 7 bases had no gene match. The germline V gene encodes CDR1 MDHEN and CDR2 SYDVKM. This CDR3 comprises 14 residues. The CDR3 nucleotides are TGTGCCAGCAGTCTAACAGGGGAGGTTCAGCCCCAGCATTTT. This gives the protein CASSLTGEVQPQHF.

V is TRBV7-9 and J is TRBJ2-1, with TRBD2 identical over 15 bases. CDR3 length: 16 amino acids. The trim removed 3 bases at V and 10 bases at J, leaving 7 bases unmatched. The germline V gene has CDR1 SEHNR and CDR2 FQNEAQ (reference sequence). The CDR3 protein is CASSFPGTSGRTEQFF. The CDR3, as DNA: TGTGCCAGCAGCTTCCCCGGGACTAGCGGGAGGACCGAGCAGTTCTTC.

The chain is built from TRBV28 and TRBJ2-2; 9 bases map to TRBD2. The CDR3 has 14 residues. V was clipped by 6 bases and J by 6 bases; unmatched bases: 5. Germline CDR1 is MDHEN and CDR2 is SYDVKM. The CDR3 bases are TGTGCCAGCAGGTTCGCGGGAGGGGCCGGGGAGCTGTTTTTT. It yields the protein CASRFAGGAGELFF.

V gene TRBV27 combines with J gene TRBJ1-5; 9 bases match TRBD1. CDR1 and CDR2 (germline): MNHEY, SMNVEV (reference sequence). The CDR3 totals 16 residues. J gave up 5 bases and V 4 bases, and 9 bases lay outside the gene matches. The CDR3 spells CASSSQRQGGDQPQHF. The CDR3 coding sequence is TGTGCCAGCAGTTCACAACGACAGGGGGGGGATCAGCCCCAGCATTTT.

This clone appeared once. The chain uses TRBV2 and TRBJ2-3, with D maybe TRBD2 (6 bases). From germline, CDR1 is SNHLY and CDR2 FYNNEI. This CDR3 contains 13 residues. Trimming removed 6 bases from V and 1 base from J, with 8 bases in between. DNA for the CDR3: TGTGCCAGCAGGACTAGGGGCACAGATACGCAGTATTTT. It codes for CASRTRGTDTQYF.

This clone was recorded a few times. This chain connects TRBV7-9 to TRBJ2-3; 7 nucleotides agree with TRBD2. CDR3 size: 14 residues. Trimming cost V 4 bases and J 6 bases; bases outside gene matches: 7. Germline assignment: CDR1 SEHNR and CDR2 FQNEAQ (reference sequence). CDR3 coding DNA: TGTGCCAGCAGCTCAGGACTAGGAACGGATACGCAGTATTTT. Translated: CASSSGLGTDTQYF.